This T cell receptor (beta chain) is from a study of tumor and adjacent non-tumor tissue in lung cancer. Whole-study context: The cohort had 12 to 13 adenocarcinoma, a couple of squamous cell and 1 small cell patients.

Germline V gives CDR1 SGHAT, CDR2 FQNNGV. This CDR3 has 20 residues. No cell sorting was done before RNA was extracted from the tissue. The normal lung tissue was taken more than 3 cm from the tumor edge. As to this clonotype: Sequence at one end of the junction differs from germline and may be a read error.

Three rounds of nested PCR, following a modified ARM-PCR protocol, produced the TCRbeta library. TCRdb reprocessed the multiplex PCR reads with MiXCR, giving one entry per CDR3 protein. This sample has tens of thousands of distinct CDR3 sequences, with less than 85% found just once. V gene TRBV11-2 combines with J gene TRBJ1-1, with 7 bases identical to TRBD1. The sequencing input was distant non-tumor lung tissue. This receptor was obtained from a man between 65 and 79 years old with non-small cell lung cancer. As DNA, the CDR3 is TGTGCCAGCAGCTTGACAGGGTTGGGCCTTAGGAATTTATTGAACACTGATGCTTTCTTT. It specifies CASSLTGLGLRNLLNTDAFF. The full variable domain, completed using reference TRBV11-2 and TRBJ1-1, is EAGVAQSPRYKIIEKRQSVAFWCNPISGHATLYWYQQILGQGPKLLIQFQNNGVVDDSQLPKDRFSAERLKGVDSTLKIQPAKLEDSAVYLCASSLTGLGLRNLLNTDAFFGQGTRLTVV.